Below are 7 T cell receptor beta chains sequenced from a single sample in a study of technical replicates of blood from several donors. Clones were sequenced by immunoSEQ multiplex PCR, and TCRdb holds only the in-frame ones, with some missing. This table has roughly 70,000 clones, around 96% appearing once. Specimen: T cells isolated from PBMCs. These receptors all stem from a human donor in good health.

This chain links TRBV18 with TRBJ1-5; 8 positions agree with TRBD1. The CDR3 is 16 residues long. V was pared by 5 bases and J by 2 bases, with 8 bases of the junction left unmatched. CDR1 and CDR2 from the germline V gene are KGHSH and LQKENI. The CDR3 region has the DNA TGTGCCAGCTCAGATCAGGGGGCTGGCGGCAATCAGCCCCAGCATTTT. Translated: CASSDQGAGGNQPQHF.

The gene calls are TRBV15 and TRBJ2-6; perhaps TRBD2 as D (6 bases). This CDR3 has 18 amino acids. Germline loops: CDR1 LNHNV, CDR2 YYDKDF (reference sequence). V shed 1 base and J shed 0 bases, with 13 bases lying between them. CDR3: CATSRGGEGPSGANVLTF. The CDR3 DNA sequence: TGTGCCACCAGCAGAGGGGGGGAAGGACCCTCTGGGGCCAACGTCCTGACTTTC.

This clone has more than one count but fewer than ten. The V call is TRBV4-3, the J call TRBJ2-7, with TRBD2 matching 9 bases. Trimming removed 2 bases from V and 5 bases from J; junction bases left unmatched: 7. Germline CDR1 reads LGHNA; CDR2 reads YSLEER. The CDR3 sequence is 15 residues long. The CDR3 sequence is CASSQLSGSGDEQYF. The CDR3 DNA reads TGCGCCAGCAGCCAACTTAGCGGGAGCGGCGACGAGCAGTACTTC.

This rearrangement joins TRBV28 to TRBJ2-7; a weak D match, TRBD1 (6 bases). The V gene lost 3 bases and the J gene lost 5 bases, with 11 bases spanning the gap. The CDR3 covers 13 residues. Germline V gives CDR1 MDHEN, CDR2 SYDVKM. The CDR3 here is CASSLGALDEQYF. The CDR3, as DNA: TGTGCCAGCAGTTTGGGGGCTCTGGACGAGCAGTACTTC.

The V call is TRBV10-3, the J call TRBJ2-5; maybe TRBD2 (5 bases). The V gene's germline CDR1 is ENHRY and CDR2 SYGVKD. V was clipped by 3 bases and J by 3 bases, with 11 bases between them. The CDR3 sequence is 14 residues long. The CDR3 is CAISDRGVEETQYF. CDR3 DNA: TGTGCCATCAGTGATCGGGGAGTTGAAGAGACCCAGTACTTC.

V is TRBV28 and J is TRBJ1-2; 8 bases match TRBD1. With 5 bases clipped from V and 10 bases from J, the junction kept 12 bases outside the gene matches. This CDR3 spans 14 amino acids. Germline loops: CDR1 MDHEN, CDR2 SYDVKM. CDR3: CASSLDRGEFVYTF. The DNA for the CDR3 is TGTGCCAGCAGTCTAGACAGGGGCGAATTCGTCTACACCTTC.

This chain's CDR3 is CASSLLGSLSRGEQYF. In DNA form, the CDR3 reads TGCGCCAGCAGCCTGTTGGGCAGTCTATCTCGGGGCGAGCAGTACTTC. The chain combines TRBV4-3 with TRBJ2-7; D might be TRBD2 (5 bases). The CDR3 sequence is 16 residues long. Trimming left V 4 bases short and J 6 bases short, with 22 bases between. CDR1 and CDR2 (germline): LGHNA, YSLEER.